This note documents a single TCR beta chain sequence. The sample is drawn from a study of cytomegalovirus exposure and HLA in healthy donors. Study background: Tens of millions of unique TCRs, all from HLA-typed donors, were included in an early release of the data. In terms of ancestry, the Caucasian-associated cluster contained more than 65% of the approximately 400 genotyped donors.

13 Jbeta primers and 60 Vbeta primers were used for the PCR. Sequenced by immunoSEQ multiplex PCR; TCRdb stores in-frame clones only, minus some. The sample records more than 65,000 clones, roughly 85% being singletons. CDR3 length: 15 residues. V lost 3 bases, J lost 2 bases, and 14 bases lay in between. Looked up from germline, CDR1 is SGDLS and CDR2 is YYNGEE. Everyone who donated was a healthy bone marrow donor. V usage is TRBV9 and J usage is TRBJ1-2; perhaps TRBD1 as D (6 bases). The receptor comes from a female donor in good health and CMV-seronegative. The sequencing sample was made of PBMCs. CDR3 loop: CASSASSQGNYGYTF. In DNA form, the CDR3 reads TGTGCCAGCAGCGCCTCATCGCAGGGGAACTATGGCTACACCTTC.